The T cell receptor beta chain described here comes from a study of T cell responses to AZD1222 COVID-19 vaccine. Study-wide findings and caveats: Two doses of AZD1222 preceded a rise in Spike-specific TCR breadth and depth. The span of vaccine-associated CD4 TCRs extended across spike, with dominance at 160-218 and 743-854.

As concerns this clone: Its antigen is as yet unknown.

The method was immunoSEQ multiplex PCR; TCRdb's version includes in-frame clones alone and lacks a portion of them. The data show some 150,000 clones, 86% seen once. This specimen was peripheral blood, taken 28 days after the second AZD1222 dose. The clonotype comes from an adult who received the AZD1222 COVID-19 vaccine.

The CDR3 region has the DNA TGTGCCAGCAGCTTTACGCGTGGGGAGACCCAGTACTTC. Translating it yields CASSFTRGETQYF. The V and J genes are TRBV11-2 and TRBJ2-5; D remains ambiguous. Germline CDR1 SGHAT, CDR2 FQNNGV. The V gene lost 3 bases and the J gene lost 5 bases, with 10 bases spanning the gap. This CDR3 comprises 13 residues.